The TCR beta chain described here comes from a study of CD8 T cells in Susac syndrome. This CDR3 has 14 amino acids. J lost 3 bases, V lost 2 bases, and 4 bases had no gene match. The V gene's germline CDR1 is SQVTM and CDR2 ANQGSEA. The RNA input was about 0.5 to 1 ug, and it was reverse transcribed with random hexamers. Each CDR3 protein is one row after TCRdb ran MiXCR on the immunoSEQ multiplex PCR reads. The top ten clones hold 0.06% to 0.075% of a sample with around 300,000 distinct CDR3 sequences, 90% to 95% of them seen once. The receptor was isolated from a human donor with multiple sclerosis. V usage is TRBV29-1 and J usage is TRBJ2-1; the match to TRBD2 covers 7 bases. The specimen was CD4+ T cells from PBMCs. The CDR3 DNA follows: TGCAGCGTTGAACGCGGGAGCCTCTACAATGAGCAGTTCTTC. It specifies CSVERGSLYNEQFF.